The 5 T cell receptor beta chains given below trace back to one sample, sequenced in a study of vaccination and CD4 T cells after COVID-19. Time point reported: late sampling 161 to 241 days after vaccination in three convalescent patients. TCRdb reprocessed the PCR reads with MiXCR, giving one entry per CDR3 protein. The table includes some 27,000 distinct CDR3 sequences, under 65% detected once. Sequencing used CD4+ T cells from blood, obtained about 7 months after SARS-CoV-2 vaccination. Source of these receptors: a human donor who had recovered from COVID-19.

In this sample, this clonotype turned up a few times. In DNA, the CDR3 is TGTGCCTGGAGTGTATTGAGAGGGGGTTCACCCCTCCACTTT. Its translation is CAWSVLRGGSPLHF. The J gene is TRBJ1-6, the V gene TRBV30; weak D call: TRBD1 (6 bases). This CDR3 is built from 14 residues. V was clipped by 0 bases and J by 9 bases, with 12 bases between them. Germline V gene sequence: CDR1 GTSNPN, CDR2 SVGIG (reference sequence).

This chain connects TRBV6-5 to TRBJ2-7; no definite D call. The V and J ends lost 0 bases and 0 bases respectively, with 9 bases between them. This CDR3 region has 15 residues. The germline CDR1 and CDR2 sequences are MNHEY and SVGAGI. CDR3 sequence (DNA): TGTGCCAGCAGTTACTCGCCCATTCCCTCCTACGAGCAGTACTTC. This encodes CASSYSPIPSYEQYF.

This chain connects TRBV5-1 to TRBJ2-1, with 7 bases fitting TRBD2. Germline CDR1 and CDR2: SGHRS and YFSETQ. Trimming at V came to 0 bases and at J to 3 bases, leaving 6 bases not matched to a gene. The CDR3 sequence is 16 residues long. The CDR3 spells CASSLVRREFYNEQFF. The CDR3 DNA sequence: TGCGCCAGCAGCTTGGTTAGGCGGGAGTTCTACAATGAGCAGTTCTTC.

This rearrangement joins TRBV6-4 to TRBJ2-6; D unresolved. Germline V lookup: CDR1 MRHNA, CDR2 SNTAGT. The length of the CDR3 is 15 residues. Trimming left V 5 bases short and J 0 bases short, with 8 bases between. CDR3 sequence reads: CASSYKGSGANVLTF. The CDR3 DNA reads as TGTGCCAGCAGTTACAAGGGCTCTGGGGCCAACGTCCTGACTTTC.

The chain joins TRBV4-1 to TRBJ2-7; 10 bases agree with TRBD1. The CDR3 spans 14 residues. J lost 3 bases, V lost 3 bases, and 2 bases had no gene match. CDR1 and CDR2 from the germline V gene are MGHRA and YSYEKL. For the CDR3, the DNA is TGCGCCAGCAGCCATGGACAGGGGGACTACGAGCAGTACTTC. Translated: CASSHGQGDYEQYF.